This passage covers 2 T cell receptor beta chains from one sample sequenced in a study of T cells in Graves' hyperthyroidism and ophthalmopathy. Amplification yielded TCR beta CDR3 regions, with RNA transcripts as the source. The HTBI primer set drove a first-round RT-PCR of the TCR CDR3. TCRdb processed the multiplex PCR reads anew with MiXCR; each CDR3 protein has one entry. In the table there are 500,000 or so distinct CDR3 sequences, about 16% of which are singletons. Sequencing used blood. The source is a woman aged 30 to 39 with Graves' ophthalmopathy.

The sample holds a few counts of this clonotype. This chain links TRBV19 with TRBJ2-4, with D perhaps matching TRBD1 (6 bases). The CDR3 is 15 amino acids. Germline CDR1 is LNHDA and CDR2 is SQIVND (reference sequence). V was clipped by 6 bases and J by 1 base, with 13 bases between them. CDR3 region: CASRSGAWAKNIQYF. CDR3 bases: TGTGCCAGTAGATCAGGGGCCTGGGCCAAAAACATTCAGTACTTC.

This clonotype was picked up many times. The J gene is TRBJ1-1, the V gene TRBV28; maybe TRBD1 (6 bases). Trimming removed 6 bases from V and 4 bases from J, with 12 bases in between. Germline CDR1 MDHEN, CDR2 SYDVKM. This CDR3 is 13 amino acids long. The CDR3 sequence is CASSFRGRTEAFF. DNA for the CDR3: TGTGCCAGCAGCTTCAGGGGTCGCACTGAAGCTTTCTTT.